This T cell receptor (beta chain) appears in the sequencing data of a study of long-term antiretroviral therapy in people with HIV (dated by TCRdb to between 2022 and 2023). Looking at the study overall: The earliest samples were collected about a decade before the 2015 WHO recommendation for immediate ART, when ART was typically delayed until CD4 counts fell. Whether ART initiation and durable HIV suppression were associated with changes in peripheral blood TRB repertoire composition and diversity was tested in a retrospective serial study. The cohort contributed about 180 cryopreserved PBMC samples from about 29 adults with confirmed HIV infection, collected serially over a mean of about 6 years (range 1-12). Among the approximately 32 participants with HIV, eleven were female. No cross-contamination during QIAcube processing turned up in test extractions that ran a monoclonal T-cell line alongside 33 polyclonal samples.

The CDR3 goes from the cysteine to the phenylalanine over 18 residues. Just the 54-base CDR3 DNA is kept, in frame starting at base 1. V is pared back by 2 bases and J by 2 bases, with 18 bases lying between the germline termini. The CDR1 and CDR2 encoded by the germline V gene are SGHTA and FQGNSA. Participants were included only if at least one PBMC sample before ART initiation and at least two post-ART samples were available. All participants with HIV were treated in the United States of America. Before DNA extraction, cryopreserved samples of 1-10 million PBMC were thawed and washed. At the time of the earliest PBMC sample for each participant with HIV, ages ranged from about 23 to 60 years. Per participant, PBMC samples came from 1-4 timepoints prior to ART initiation and 2-8 timepoints following ART initiation, for a median of 7 samples. For every participant, serial HIV viral load, CD4+ T-cell count, ART history and demographic data were obtained. Using a Qiagen kit on a QIAcube, genomic DNA was extracted from unsorted PBMC, with samples processed in batches of 12.

Broader findings and caveats from the paper: A significant increase in TRB diversity was found to be associated with ART initiation, although TRB diversity was observed to remain significantly below that of transplant donor controls even after long-term ART. No data were available on ART adherence, viral resistance or therapy changes, limiting inferences about post-ART repertoire changes. Samples dated from about 2003 to 2018, and the ART regimens used may be less effective than current ones. CDR3 length ranges in HIV repertoires were narrower than in controls, and network structure suggested an antigen-experienced repertoire with only a slight naive shift after ART. At every time point, the repertoire was dominated by expanded TRB clones first identified before ART initiation, although this dominance fluctuated and, in many PLHIV, declined after ART. Unsorted PBMC were profiled instead of sorted CD4+ and CD8+ T cells because pre-ART samples had limited cell numbers. Because PBMC availability was limited, only the TCR beta chain was sequenced, with no alpha chain pairing.

Comments on this clone: It has no known antigen specificity. Base qualities are not recorded, but no much larger clone differs from it by a single base.

The immunoSEQ hsTCRB v3.0 assay was used at survey level resolution to sequence the TRB variable region. TRB sequencing targeted a depth of about 35,000-50,000 T-cell genomes per sample. TRB libraries were pooled and sequenced on an Illumina MiSeq using a v3 150-cycle kit. As for how the authors treated the data: Repertoire analysis was run in R within a reproducible Nextflow workflow that covered QC, data transformation and analysis. Custom analyses were implemented in LymphoSeq2, an R package for AIRR-Seq data exploration. A few samples yielding fewer than 5000 total TRB sequences were excluded, leaving more than 150 analyzed HIV repertoires. Among the approximately 190 retained HIV repertoires, 55 to 60 were collected before ART initiation and roughly 130 after ART initiation. Each repertoire was downsampled to 5000 TRB nucleotide sequences, and summary statistics were averaged across 100 downsampling iterations. TRB sequences were retained for analysis only if CDR3 regions of at least seven amino acids were present. Diversity was measured with a Shannon entropy-derived clonality score and the Gini coefficient. In repertoire networks, the top 5000 CDR3 amino acid sequences were linked whenever an edit distance of one separated two sequences. For TRB CDR3 amino acid sequences, GLIPH2 was used to predict antigen specificity groups and MHC restriction. CDR3 amino acid sequences were matched against VDJdb and McPAS-TCR to flag known CMV, EBV, HIV or tissue antigen associations. Pre-ART, post-ART and control groups were compared with Wilcoxon signed-rank tests and Holm-Bonferroni correction. The clones in this table, taken by TCRdb from immuneACCESS, are in-frame only. Not every clone is retained; where verified, under half of the shortfall comes from an unresolved V gene, and the cause of the rest is unknown. V and J calls and clone size are given by that table; D and trimming were obtained from the DNA. The sample table holds 30,000 to 40,000 clones, of which over 75% were seen once. The leading ten clones occupy approximately 5.1% of the sample.

The sequence derives from a man younger than 35 with HIV. Material: unsorted PBMCs, obtained 1.5 years after starting antiretroviral therapy. The sequence is built from TRBV7-2 and TRBJ2-2; perhaps TRBD2 is the D gene, with 5 bases matching. The nucleotide sequence reads as follows: TGTGCCAGCAGCTTATTTCGAGATTGGCGGGCCAACACCGGGGAGCTGTTTTTT. Its protein is CASSLFRDWRANTGELFF.